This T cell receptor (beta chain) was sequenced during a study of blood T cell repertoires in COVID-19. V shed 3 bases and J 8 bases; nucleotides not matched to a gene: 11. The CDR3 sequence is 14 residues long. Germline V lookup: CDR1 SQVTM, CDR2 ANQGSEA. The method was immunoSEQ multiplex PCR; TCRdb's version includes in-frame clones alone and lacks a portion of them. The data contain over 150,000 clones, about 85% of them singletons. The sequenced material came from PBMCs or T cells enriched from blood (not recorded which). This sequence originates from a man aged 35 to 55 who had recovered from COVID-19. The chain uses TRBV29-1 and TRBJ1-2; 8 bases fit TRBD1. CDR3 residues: CSVDGQGAVIGYTF. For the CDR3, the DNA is TGCAGCGTTGATGGGCAGGGGGCTGTTATAGGCTACACCTTC.